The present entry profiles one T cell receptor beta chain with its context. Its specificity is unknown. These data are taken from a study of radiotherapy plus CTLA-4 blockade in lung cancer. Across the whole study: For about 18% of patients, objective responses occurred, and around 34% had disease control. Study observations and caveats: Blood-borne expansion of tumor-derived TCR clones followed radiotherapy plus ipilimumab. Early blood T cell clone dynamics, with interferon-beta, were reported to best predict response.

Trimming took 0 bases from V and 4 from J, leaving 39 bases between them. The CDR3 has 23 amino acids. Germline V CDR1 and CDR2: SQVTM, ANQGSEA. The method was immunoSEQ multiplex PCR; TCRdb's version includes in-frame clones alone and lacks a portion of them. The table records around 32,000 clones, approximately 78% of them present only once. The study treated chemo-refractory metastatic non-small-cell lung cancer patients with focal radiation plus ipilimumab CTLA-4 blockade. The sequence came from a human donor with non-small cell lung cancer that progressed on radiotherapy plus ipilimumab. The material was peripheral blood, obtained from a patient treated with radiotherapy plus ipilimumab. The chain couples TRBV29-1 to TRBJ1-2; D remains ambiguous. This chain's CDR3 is CSVEDLFTGSGATEKGIFYGYTF. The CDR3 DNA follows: TGCAGCGTTGAAGATCTTTTCACGGGGTCAGGCGCGACGGAAAAGGGAATATTCTATGGCTACACCTTC.